The clone carrying this T cell receptor beta chain was observed many times. This sample stems from a study of neurological immune-mediated disorders. From the 5' RACE reads, TCRdb called clonotypes with MiXCR, one entry per CDR3 protein. The data show around 20,000 distinct CDR3 sequences, about 12% seen once. The TCR was taken from a woman aged 55-75 years with HTLV-1-associated myelopathy (HAM/TSP). Sequenced material: PBMCs.

CDR3 sequence: CASSKGTGAKDGYTF. In DNA form, the CDR3 reads TGTGCCAGTAGTAAAGGGACAGGGGCGAAGGATGGCTACACCTTC. J is TRBJ1-2 and V is TRBV19; 10 bases line up with TRBD1. J was trimmed by 6 bases and V by 4 bases; bases with no gene match: 8. This CDR3 region has 15 residues. CDR1 and CDR2 from the germline V gene are LNHDA and SQIVND (reference sequence).